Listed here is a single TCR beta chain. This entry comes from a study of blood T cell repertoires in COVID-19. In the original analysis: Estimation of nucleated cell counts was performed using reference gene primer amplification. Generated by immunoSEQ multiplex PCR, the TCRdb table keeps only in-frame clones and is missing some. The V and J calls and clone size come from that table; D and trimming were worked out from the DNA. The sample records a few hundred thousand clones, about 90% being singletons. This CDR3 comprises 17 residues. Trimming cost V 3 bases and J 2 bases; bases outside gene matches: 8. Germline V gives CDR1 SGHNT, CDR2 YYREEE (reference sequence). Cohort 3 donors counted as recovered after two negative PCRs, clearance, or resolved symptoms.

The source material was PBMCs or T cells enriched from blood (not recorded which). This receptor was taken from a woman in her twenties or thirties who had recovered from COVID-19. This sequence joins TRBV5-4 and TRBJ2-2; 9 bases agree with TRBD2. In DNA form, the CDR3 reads TGTGCCAGCAGCTCCCGAGGACTAGCGCAAAACACCGGGGAGCTGTTTTTT. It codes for CASSSRGLAQNTGELFF.